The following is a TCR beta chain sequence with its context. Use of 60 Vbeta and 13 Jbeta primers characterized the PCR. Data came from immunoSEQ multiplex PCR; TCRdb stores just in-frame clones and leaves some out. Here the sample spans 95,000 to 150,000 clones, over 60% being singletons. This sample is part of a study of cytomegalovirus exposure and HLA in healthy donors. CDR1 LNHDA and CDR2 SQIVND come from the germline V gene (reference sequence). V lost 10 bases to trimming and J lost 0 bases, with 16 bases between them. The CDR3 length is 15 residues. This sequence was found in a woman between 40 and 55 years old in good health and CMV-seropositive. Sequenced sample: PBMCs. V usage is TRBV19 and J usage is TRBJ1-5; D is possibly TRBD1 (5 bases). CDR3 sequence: CATEEGFYSNQPQHF. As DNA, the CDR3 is TGTGCCACCGAGGAGGGGTTCTATAGCAATCAGCCCCAGCATTTT.